These 30 T cell receptor beta chains came from one sample sequenced in a study of blood T cell repertoires in COVID-19. Clones were sequenced by immunoSEQ multiplex PCR, and TCRdb holds only the in-frame ones, with some missing. The sample includes over 150,000 clones, approximately 84% of them seen just once. Sequenced material: peripheral blood. These receptors all stem from a human donor with acute or convalescent COVID-19. The donor label of this sample is uncertain.

J is TRBJ1-1 and V is TRBV6-5; TRBD1 is a possible D gene (6 bases). The CDR3 is 13 residues long. Germline V gene lookup returns CDR1 MNHEY and CDR2 SVGAGI. V shed 8 bases and J shed 6 bases, with 16 bases lying between them. As DNA, the CDR3 is TGTGCCAGCCTAGAGACGGGGGGCGCTGAAGCTTTCTTT. Translated: CASLETGGAEAFF.

The rearrangement links TRBV18 to TRBJ1-3; D possibly corresponds to TRBD1 (5 bases). Germline V gene lookup returns CDR1 KGHSH and CDR2 LQKENI. V shed 4 bases and J shed 0 bases, with 10 bases lying between them. The CDR3 is 15 amino acids. CDR3 sequence: CASSLDSNSGNTIYF. DNA of the CDR3: TGTGCCAGCTCACTTGACAGCAACTCTGGAAACACCATATATTTT.

This CDR3 reads CASSSIQGRIRGYTF. The CDR3 DNA reads TGTGCCAGCAGCTCGATACAGGGGCGGATCCGCGGCTACACCTTC. The chain recombines TRBV5-6 with TRBJ1-2; 7 bases match TRBD1. CDR1 and CDR2 (germline): SGHDT, YYEEEE. V was pared by 3 bases and J by 8 bases, with 13 bases of the junction left unmatched. This CDR3 has 15 amino acids.

The V gene is TRBV28, the J gene TRBJ1-5; 7 nucleotides align to TRBD1. The CDR3 contains 16 residues. Per germline, CDR1 MDHEN and CDR2 SYDVKM. V shed 5 bases, J shed 7 bases, and the junction held 14 bases outside the gene matches. The CDR3, as DNA: TGTGCCAGCAGTCCCAGGGACAGCCTAGGGAGGCAGCCCCAGCATTTT. Its translation: CASSPRDSLGRQPQHF.

The chain couples TRBV5-1 to TRBJ2-1, with 12 bases lining up with TRBD2. The CDR3 is 16 residues long. Germline CDR1 SGHRS, CDR2 YFSETQ. J gave up 6 bases and V 4 bases, and 8 bases lay outside the gene matches. The CDR3 protein is CASSVSLAGGSNEQFF. The CDR3 DNA reads as TGCGCCAGCAGCGTCTCCCTAGCGGGAGGGAGCAATGAGCAGTTCTTC.

CDR3 in amino acids: CASVRGNYGYTF. The DNA of the CDR3 is TGTGCCAGCGTTCGGGGGAACTATGGCTACACCTTC. The chain links TRBV3-1 (or the pseudogene TRBV3-2) to TRBJ1-2; a possible D gene is TRBD1 (5 bases). The CDR3 is 12 residues long. Deletions cut 8 bases from V and 2 bases from J, with 9 bases between. CDR1 is LGHDT and CDR2 is YNNKEL in the germline V gene (reference sequence).

This chain uses TRBV2 with TRBJ1-2, with TRBD1 as a possible D gene (6 bases). V was shortened by 2 bases and J by 3 bases, with 13 bases between the two germline ends. The CDR3 length is 15 residues. Per germline, CDR1 SNHLY and CDR2 FYNNEI. This CDR3 reads CASSELGARDYGYTF. CDR3 in DNA: TGTGCCAGCAGTGAATTGGGGGCGCGGGACTATGGCTACACCTTC.

Concerning this clone: This specimen includes other DNA sequences encoding the same CDR3. The chain couples TRBV11-2 to TRBJ2-5; 7 positions match TRBD2. CDR1 and CDR2 from the germline V gene are SGHAT and FQNNGV. With 5 bases clipped from V and 5 bases from J, the junction kept 2 bases outside the gene matches. This CDR3 comprises 12 residues. The CDR3 bases are TGTGCCAGCAGCGGGGGAGGGGAGACCCAGTACTTC. It translates to CASSGGGETQYF.

The chain combines TRBV30 with TRBJ1-4; 8 bases agree with TRBD1. In germline, CDR1 is GTSNPN, CDR2 SVGIG (reference sequence). The CDR3 has 16 amino acids. Losses at the gene ends were 3 bases for V and 4 bases for J; bases not matched to a gene: 10. The CDR3 coding sequence is TGTGCCTGGAGGGCCAAAATGGGACAGGTTAATGAAAAACTGTTTTTT. Its protein product is CAWRAKMGQVNEKLFF.

This clone has a handful of counts. The genes are TRBV29-1 and TRBJ2-1; 14 bases match TRBD2. V lost 7 bases, J lost 2 bases, and 13 bases stayed unmatched. Germline V CDR1 and CDR2: SQVTM, ANQGSEA. The length of the CDR3 is 18 residues. In nucleotides, the CDR3 is TGCAGCGCCCGGACAGGGACTAGCGGGAGACGGGCCTACAATGAGCAGTTCTTC. Its protein product is CSARTGTSGRRAYNEQFF.

This clone was counted a single time. The V gene is TRBV28, the J gene TRBJ2-1; 9 bases map to TRBD2. Germline V lookup: CDR1 MDHEN, CDR2 SYDVKM. J lost 4 bases, V lost 5 bases, and 6 bases had no gene match. CDR3 length: 15 residues. This CDR3 reads CASSGGTSFYNEQFF. For the CDR3, the DNA is TGTGCCAGCAGTGGCGGGACTAGCTTTTACAATGAGCAGTTCTTC. The full variable domain, in which reference TRBV28 and TRBJ2-1 provide the parts outside the CDR3, is DVKVTQSSRYLVKRTGEKVFLECVQDMDHENMFWYRQDPGLGLRLIYFSYDVKMKEKGDIPEGYSVSREKKERFSLILESASTNQTSMYLCASSGGTSFYNEQFFGPGTRLTVL.

CDR3 DNA sequence: TGTGCCAGCAGTTCAACGGAACTAGCTTATTCCGGGGAGCTGTTTTTT. Translation gives CASSSTELAYSGELFF. This chain links TRBV7-3 with TRBJ2-2, with a tentative D call TRBD2 (6 bases). The CDR3 extends over 16 amino acids. The V end lost 6 bases, the J end lost 6 bases, and 20 bases lay between the germline ends. The germline CDR1 and CDR2 sequences are SGHTA and FQGTGA.

Remarks on this clone: Additional DNA sequences in this sample encode the identical CDR3. This rearrangement joins TRBV5-1 to TRBJ1-1; TRBD1 might be the D (5 bases). Germline loops: CDR1 SGHRS, CDR2 YFSETQ. The CDR3 runs 16 residues. Trimming removed 2 bases from V and 0 bases from J, with 14 bases in between. This chain's CDR3 is CASSFGTGGMNTEAFF. For the CDR3, the DNA is TGCGCCAGCAGCTTTGGGACGGGGGGAATGAACACTGAAGCTTTCTTT.

This clone has more than one count but fewer than ten. The V gene is TRBV6-5, the J gene TRBJ2-7; tentatively, D is TRBD2 (6 bases). V was cut by 7 bases and J by 7 bases, with 14 bases left in between. The CDR3 is 12 amino acids. Germline V gene lookup returns CDR1 MNHEY and CDR2 SVGAGI. The CDR3 sequence: CASKDLRGEQYF. The CDR3 nucleotides are TGTGCCAGCAAGGACCTACGGGGGGAGCAGTACTTC.

With respect to this clone: Additional DNA sequences in this sample encode the identical CDR3. The rearrangement joins TRBV9 to TRBJ1-6, with D perhaps matching TRBD1 (5 bases). The CDR3 is made up of 15 amino acids. The germline V gene encodes CDR1 SGDLS and CDR2 YYNGEE. The germline V and J ends were trimmed by 0 bases and 7 bases, with 11 bases remaining between them. The CDR3 protein is CASSVDPGGNSPLHF. The CDR3 coding sequence is TGTGCCAGCAGCGTAGATCCGGGGGGAAATTCACCCCTCCACTTT.

In this sample, this clone turned up a few times. The V call is TRBV9, the J call TRBJ2-7; TRBD2 might be the D (6 bases). The CDR3 loop spans 14 amino acids. The germline gives CDR1 SGDLS, CDR2 YYNGEE. The V gene lost 0 bases and the J gene lost 2 bases, with 9 bases spanning the gap. In DNA, the CDR3 is TGTGCCAGCAGCGTAGGGGGGGATACCTACGAGCAGTACTTC. It translates to CASSVGGDTYEQYF.

The V gene is TRBV10-3, the J gene TRBJ1-6; 7 positions agree with TRBD1. The CDR3 is made up of 15 amino acids. The germline V gene has CDR1 ENHRY and CDR2 SYGVKD. The junction had 2 bases not matched to a gene; V was cut back by 0 bases and J by 6 bases. CDR3 DNA sequence: TGTGCCATCAGTGAGTCCAGGGGGTTTAATTCACCCCTCCACTTT. It is translated as CAISESRGFNSPLHF.

This clone came up a few times. The chain has TRBV11-2 and TRBJ2-7; 10 bases are a match to TRBD1. The germline gives CDR1 SGHAT, CDR2 FQNNGV. This CDR3 contains 16 residues. Trimming cost V 4 bases and J 4 bases; bases outside gene matches: 10. The CDR3 DNA reads as TGTGCCAGCAGCTGGACCGGGACAGGGGCTAGGTACGAGCAGTACTTC. It specifies CASSWTGTGARYEQYF. Full variable domain (outside the CDR3, taken from reference TRBV11-2 and TRBJ2-7): EAGVAQSPRYKIIEKRQSVAFWCNPISGHATLYWYQQILGQGPKLLIQFQNNGVVDDSQLPKDRFSAERLKGVDSTLKIQPAKLEDSAVYLCASSWTGTGARYEQYFGPGTRLTVT.

The chain couples TRBV30 to TRBJ1-2, with D perhaps TRBD1 (5 bases). The CDR3 contains 15 residues. Germline loops: CDR1 GTSNPN, CDR2 SVGIG (reference sequence). Trimming took off 4 bases at V and 7 bases at J, with 22 bases between the two ends. The DNA for the CDR3 is TGTGCCTGGATCGCCCGGGCCAGGGACTATGCTGGCTACACCTTC. Its translation: CAWIARARDYAGYTF.

V is TRBV2 and J is TRBJ2-1; 10 nucleotides agree with TRBD2. V lost 7 bases, J lost 8 bases, and 8 bases stayed unmatched. The CDR3 contains 14 residues. Looked up from germline, CDR1 is SNHLY and CDR2 is FYNNEI. The CDR3 nucleotides read TGTGCCAGCAACCAGCGGGAGGGCCTAGATGAGCAGTTCTTC. It specifies CASNQREGLDEQFF.

The chain combines TRBV5-4 with TRBJ2-1, with 7 nucleotides matching TRBD1. Germline values: CDR1 SGHNT, CDR2 YYREEE (reference sequence). CDR3 length: 15 amino acids. V trimming: 3 bases; J trimming: 0 bases; junction bases outside the gene matches: 3. The CDR3 loop reads CASSSGQSSYNEQFF. The CDR3 DNA is TGTGCCAGCAGCTCGGGACAGAGCTCCTACAATGAGCAGTTCTTC.

The chain is built from TRBV11-2 and TRBJ2-1, with 7 bases matching TRBD2. Trimming at V came to 1 base and at J to 3 bases, leaving 0 bases not matched to a gene. The germline V gene encodes CDR1 SGHAT and CDR2 FQNNGV. The CDR3 spans 14 residues. CDR3 in amino acids: CASSLAGGYNEQFF. CDR3 in DNA: TGTGCCAGCAGCTTAGCGGGAGGCTACAATGAGCAGTTCTTC. The whole variable domain, filled in from reference TRBV11-2 and TRBJ2-1, reads EAGVAQSPRYKIIEKRQSVAFWCNPISGHATLYWYQQILGQGPKLLIQFQNNGVVDDSQLPKDRFSAERLKGVDSTLKIQPAKLEDSAVYLCASSLAGGYNEQFFGPGTRLTVL.

The chain recombines TRBV30 with TRBJ1-1, with a weak D call TRBD1 (5 bases). The CDR3 loop spans 14 amino acids. Trimming pared 3 bases from V and 4 bases from J, leaving 15 bases between. Germline-derived CDR1 and CDR2 are GTSNPN and SVGIG (reference sequence). The CDR3 bases are TGTGCCTGGAGGGTTCAAGGCAGGGCCACTGAAGCTTTCTTT. This sequence encodes CAWRVQGRATEAFF.

The V and J genes are TRBV5-1 and TRBJ1-6; 10 nucleotides align to TRBD1. The CDR3 sequence is 15 residues long. The trim removed 7 bases at V and 7 bases at J, leaving 8 bases unmatched. CDR1 is SGHRS, CDR2 YFSETQ, per germline. The chain's CDR3 is CASQVGTGENSPLHF. The CDR3 nucleotides read TGCGCCAGCCAGGTCGGGACAGGGGAAAATTCACCCCTCCACTTT.

A few counts support this clone. The V call is TRBV30, the J call TRBJ2-7, with 8 bases that match TRBD1. Trimming cost V 7 bases and J 5 bases; bases outside gene matches: 13. Germline values: CDR1 GTSNPN, CDR2 SVGIG (reference sequence). There are 14 residues in the CDR3. Here the CDR3 reads CASNTGGGRNEQYF. CDR3 sequence (DNA): TGTGCCTCCAATACAGGGGGAGGAAGGAACGAGCAGTACTTC. The full variable domain, completed using reference TRBV30 and TRBJ2-7, is SQTIHQWPATLVQPVGSPLSLECTVEGTSNPNLYWYRQAAGRGLQLLFYSVGIGQISSEVPQNLSASRPQDRQFILSSKKLLLSDSGFYLCASNTGGGRNEQYFGPGTRLTVT.

This chain joins TRBV19 and TRBJ2-4; D uncertain. CDR1 and CDR2 (germline): LNHDA, SQIVND (reference sequence). Deletions cut 2 bases from V and 1 base from J, with 9 bases between. This CDR3 spans 15 amino acids. The CDR3 protein is CASSIPGSAKNIQYF. In DNA form, the CDR3 reads TGTGCCAGTAGTATACCCGGGTCGGCCAAAAACATTCAGTACTTC.

V gene TRBV20-1 combines with J gene TRBJ1-6, with D possibly TRBD1 on 5 matching bases. CDR1 and CDR2 from the germline V gene are DFQATT and SNEGSKA (reference sequence). The V and J ends lost 3 bases and 8 bases respectively, with 14 bases between them. The CDR3 is made up of 14 amino acids. DNA for the CDR3: TGCAGTGCTAGTTCGGGGGATCTATATTCACCCCTCCACTTT. It specifies CSASSGDLYSPLHF.

The chain has TRBV9 and TRBJ2-3; D is perhaps TRBD2 (5 bases). The CDR3 consists of 16 residues. Germline assignment: CDR1 SGDLS and CDR2 YYNGEE. The V and J ends lost 2 bases and 4 bases respectively, with 17 bases between them. The CDR3 nucleotides read TGTGCCAGCAGCGTTTTCCCGGGAAACCGGGCAGATACGCAGTATTTT. It encodes CASSVFPGNRADTQYF.

V is TRBV6-5 and J is TRBJ1-1; D is possibly TRBD1 (5 bases). The V and J ends lost 10 bases and 6 bases respectively, with 24 bases between them. This CDR3 spans 15 amino acids. Looked up from germline, CDR1 is MNHEY and CDR2 is SVGAGI. CDR3 sequence reads: CATVRDSGGSAEAFF. For the CDR3, the DNA is TGTGCCACCGTCCGGGACTCCGGGGGGAGTGCTGAAGCTTTCTTT.

CDR3 DNA sequence: TGTGCCAGCAGTTCCCGGGCCTACAATGAGCAGTTCTTC. Protein product: CASSSRAYNEQFF. This chain links TRBV12-3 or TRBV12-4 with TRBJ2-1; D gene uncertain. The ends were cut back, 4 bases at V and 2 bases at J, with 6 bases in the middle. This CDR3 comprises 13 residues.